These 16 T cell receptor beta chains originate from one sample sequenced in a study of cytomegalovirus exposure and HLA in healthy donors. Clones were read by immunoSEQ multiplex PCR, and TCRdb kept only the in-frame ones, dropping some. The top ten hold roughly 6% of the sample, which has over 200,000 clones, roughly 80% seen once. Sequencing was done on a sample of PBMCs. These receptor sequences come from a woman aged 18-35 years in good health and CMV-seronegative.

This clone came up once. CDR3 amino acids: CASSLEGGAVYGYTF. CDR3 nucleotides: TGTGCCAGCAGCTTAGAAGGGGGGGCTGTCTATGGCTACACCTTC. This chain joins TRBV11-2 and TRBJ1-2; TRBD1 is a possible D gene (6 bases). This CDR3 has 15 residues. Germline CDR1 is SGHAT and CDR2 is FQNNGV. Trimming stripped 0 bases from V and 4 bases from J, with 12 bases between. Combining the CDR3 with reference TRBV11-2 and TRBJ1-2 gives the whole variable domain EAGVAQSPRYKIIEKRQSVAFWCNPISGHATLYWYQQILGQGPKLLIQFQNNGVVDDSQLPKDRFSAERLKGVDSTLKIQPAKLEDSAVYLCASSLEGGAVYGYTFGSGTRLTVV.

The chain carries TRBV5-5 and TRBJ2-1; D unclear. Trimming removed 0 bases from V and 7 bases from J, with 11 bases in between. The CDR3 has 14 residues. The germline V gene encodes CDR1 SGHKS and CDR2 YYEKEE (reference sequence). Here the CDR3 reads CASSLARSWNEQFF. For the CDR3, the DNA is TGTGCCAGCAGCTTGGCACGGTCTTGGAATGAGCAGTTCTTC.

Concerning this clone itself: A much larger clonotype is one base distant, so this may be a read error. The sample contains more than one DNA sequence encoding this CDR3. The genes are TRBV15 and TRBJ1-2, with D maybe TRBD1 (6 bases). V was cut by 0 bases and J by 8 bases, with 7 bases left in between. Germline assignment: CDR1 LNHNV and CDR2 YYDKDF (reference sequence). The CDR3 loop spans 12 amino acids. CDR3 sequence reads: CATSRDQGGYTF. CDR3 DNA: TGTGCCACCAGCAGAGATCAGGGGGGCTACACCTTC.

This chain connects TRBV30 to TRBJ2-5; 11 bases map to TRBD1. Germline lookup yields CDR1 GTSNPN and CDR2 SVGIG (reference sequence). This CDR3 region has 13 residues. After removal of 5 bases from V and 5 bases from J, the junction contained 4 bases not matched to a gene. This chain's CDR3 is CAWGGQGDETQYF. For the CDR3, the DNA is TGTGCCTGGGGGGGACAGGGGGATGAGACCCAGTACTTC.

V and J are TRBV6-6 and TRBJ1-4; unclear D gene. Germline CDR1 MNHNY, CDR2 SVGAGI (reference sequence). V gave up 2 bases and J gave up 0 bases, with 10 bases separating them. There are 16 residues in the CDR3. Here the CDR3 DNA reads TGTGCCAGCAGTTACGAGGGCGGCTCAACTAATGAAAAACTGTTTTTT. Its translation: CASSYEGGSTNEKLFF.

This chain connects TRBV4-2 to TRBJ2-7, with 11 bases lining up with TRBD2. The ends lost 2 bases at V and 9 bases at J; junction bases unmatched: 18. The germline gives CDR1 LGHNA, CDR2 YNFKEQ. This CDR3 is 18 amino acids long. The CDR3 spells CASSQLLAGANLASGQYF. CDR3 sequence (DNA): TGTGCCAGCAGCCAACTACTAGCGGGGGCTAATCTGGCCTCAGGGCAGTACTTC.

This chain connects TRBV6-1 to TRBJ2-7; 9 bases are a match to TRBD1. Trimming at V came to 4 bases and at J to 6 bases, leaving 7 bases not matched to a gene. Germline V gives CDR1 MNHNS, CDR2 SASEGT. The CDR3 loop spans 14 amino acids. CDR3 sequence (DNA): TGTGCCAGCAGTGCCCGGGACAGGGTTGGCGAGCAGTACTTC. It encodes CASSARDRVGEQYF.

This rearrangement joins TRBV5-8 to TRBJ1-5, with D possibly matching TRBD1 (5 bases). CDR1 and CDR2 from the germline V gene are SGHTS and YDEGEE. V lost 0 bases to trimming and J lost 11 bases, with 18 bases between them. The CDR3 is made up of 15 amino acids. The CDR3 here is CASSLGHSRARAQHF. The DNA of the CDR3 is TGTGCCAGCAGCTTGGGGCACAGTCGGGCCAGGGCCCAGCATTTT.

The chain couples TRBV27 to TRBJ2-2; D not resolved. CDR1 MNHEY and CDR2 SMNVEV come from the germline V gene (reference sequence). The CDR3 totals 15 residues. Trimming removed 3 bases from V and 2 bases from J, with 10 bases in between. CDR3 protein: CASSFDWGNTGELFF. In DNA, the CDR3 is TGTGCCAGCAGTTTTGATTGGGGAAACACCGGGGAGCTGTTTTTT.

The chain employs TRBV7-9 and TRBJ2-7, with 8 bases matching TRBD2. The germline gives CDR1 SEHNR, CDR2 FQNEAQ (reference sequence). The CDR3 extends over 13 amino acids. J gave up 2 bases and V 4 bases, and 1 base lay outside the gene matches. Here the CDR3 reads CASSSGRAYEQYF. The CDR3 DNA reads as TGTGCCAGCAGCTCCGGGAGGGCCTACGAGCAGTACTTC.

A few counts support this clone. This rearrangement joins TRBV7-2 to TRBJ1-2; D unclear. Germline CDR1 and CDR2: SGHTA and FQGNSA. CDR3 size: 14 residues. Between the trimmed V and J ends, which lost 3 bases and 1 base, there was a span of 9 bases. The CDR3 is CASSLPELNYGYTF. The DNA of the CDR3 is TGTGCCAGCAGCTTGCCAGAACTTAACTATGGCTACACCTTC.

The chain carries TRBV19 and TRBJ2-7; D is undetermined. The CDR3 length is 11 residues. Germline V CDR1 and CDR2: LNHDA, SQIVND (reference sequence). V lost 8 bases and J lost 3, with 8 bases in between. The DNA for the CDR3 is TGTGCCAGTGGCAGGCTCTACGAGCAGTACTTC. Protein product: CASGRLYEQYF.

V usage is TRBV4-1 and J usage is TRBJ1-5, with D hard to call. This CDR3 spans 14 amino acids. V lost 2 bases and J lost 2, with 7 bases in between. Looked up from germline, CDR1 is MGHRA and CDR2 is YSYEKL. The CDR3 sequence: CASSQIGGNQPQHF. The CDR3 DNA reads TGCGCCAGCAGCCAAATAGGAGGCAATCAGCCCCAGCATTTT.

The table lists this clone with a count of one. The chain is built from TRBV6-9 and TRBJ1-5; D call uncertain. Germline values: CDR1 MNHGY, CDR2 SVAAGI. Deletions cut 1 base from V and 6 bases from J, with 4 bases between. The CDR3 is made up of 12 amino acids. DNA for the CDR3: TGTGCCAGCAGTTATTGGGGTCAGCCCCAGCATTTT. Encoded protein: CASSYWGQPQHF.

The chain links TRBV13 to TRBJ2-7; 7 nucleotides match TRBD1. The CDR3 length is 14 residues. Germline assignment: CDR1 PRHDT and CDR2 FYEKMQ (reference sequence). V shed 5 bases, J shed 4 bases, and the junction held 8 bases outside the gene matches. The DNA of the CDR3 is TGTGCCAGCAGCCAGCCGGGACAGTCGTACGAGCAGTACTTC. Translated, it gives CASSQPGQSYEQYF.

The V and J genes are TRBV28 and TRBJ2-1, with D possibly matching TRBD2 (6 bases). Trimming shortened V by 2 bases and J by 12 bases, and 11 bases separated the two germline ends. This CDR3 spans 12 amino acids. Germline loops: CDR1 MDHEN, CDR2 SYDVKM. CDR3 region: CASSLASGWQFF. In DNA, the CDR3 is TGTGCCAGCAGTTTAGCGAGCGGGTGGCAGTTCTTC.